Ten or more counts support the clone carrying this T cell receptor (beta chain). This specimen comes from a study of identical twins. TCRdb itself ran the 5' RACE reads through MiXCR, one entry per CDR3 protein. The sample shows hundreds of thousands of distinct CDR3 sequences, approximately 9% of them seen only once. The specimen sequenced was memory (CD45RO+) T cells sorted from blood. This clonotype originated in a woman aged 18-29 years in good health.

The CDR3 here is CASSPLDRDNYGYTF. CDR3 nucleotides: TGTGCCAGCAGCCCCCTGGACCGGGACAACTATGGCTACACCTTC. The rearrangement joins TRBV7-9 to TRBJ1-2, with D possibly matching TRBD1 (5 bases). Trimming stripped 5 bases from V and 2 bases from J, with 15 bases between. This CDR3 region has 15 residues. Germline values: CDR1 SEHNR, CDR2 FQNEAQ (reference sequence). Together with reference TRBV7-9 and TRBJ1-2, the CDR3 gives the full variable domain: DTGVSQNPRHKITKRGQNVTFRCDPISEHNRLYWYRQTLGQGPEFLTYFQNEAQLEKSRLLSDRFSAERPKGSFSTLEIQRTEQGDSAMYLCASSPLDRDNYGYTFGSGTRLTVV.